Each of the 22 T cell receptor beta chains below was sequenced from the same sample in a study of neurological immune-mediated disorders. TCRdb redid the calling of the 5' RACE reads with MiXCR, one entry per CDR3 protein. The sample shows some 57,000 distinct CDR3 sequences, roughly 3.8% of them seen only once. The specimen was PBMCs. Receptors were obtained from a man in his 60s with multiple sclerosis.

This clonotype was observed many times. J is TRBJ2-7 and V is TRBV5-1; TRBD1 matches 8 bases. Germline CDR1 reads SGHRS; CDR2 reads YFSETQ. With 7 bases clipped from V and 2 bases from J, the junction kept 8 bases outside the gene matches. The CDR3 sequence is 14 residues long. For the CDR3, the DNA is TGCGCCAGCCGCCTCGGACAGGGAACCTACGAGCAGTACTTC. Translated, it gives CASRLGQGTYEQYF.

This clonotype was seen many times. The chain combines TRBV12-3 or TRBV12-4 with TRBJ1-1; unclear D gene. The V gene lost 6 bases and the J gene lost 3 bases, with 11 bases spanning the gap. This CDR3 has 13 residues. In nucleotides, the CDR3 is TGTGCCAGCAGCCTAACGTGGGACACTGAAGCTTTCTTT. Translating gives CASSLTWDTEAFF.

This clonotype has a count of ten or more. The V gene is TRBV20-1, the J gene TRBJ1-1; the D gene is possibly TRBD1 (5 bases). The CDR3 extends over 13 amino acids. V was trimmed by 3 bases and J by 6 bases, leaving 14 bases between them. CDR1 is DFQATT, CDR2 SNEGSKA, per germline (reference sequence). CDR3 nucleotides: TGCAGTGCTAGTCCGGGGCATAAGGCTGAAGCTTTCTTT. This gives the protein CSASPGHKAEAFF.

In its sample, this clonotype was seen many times. This chain links TRBV3-1 with TRBJ1-1; TRBD1 matches 7 bases. CDR1 and CDR2 from the germline V gene are LGHDT and YNNKEL (reference sequence). The junction had 4 bases not matched to a gene; V was cut back by 1 base and J by 5 bases. This CDR3 spans 14 amino acids. Written as DNA, the CDR3 is TGTGCCAGCAGCCAAGGACAGGGTTGGACTGAAGCTTTCTTT. Protein: CASSQGQGWTEAFF.

This clonotype was seen ten or more times. The chain is built from TRBV7-2 and TRBJ2-7, with D possibly being TRBD2 (6 bases). Per germline, CDR1 SGHTA and CDR2 FQGNSA. CDR3 length: 13 residues. V was pared by 4 bases and J by 6 bases, with 13 bases between. The CDR3 coding sequence is TGTGCCAGCAGCTCCGCGGGGTCGCGCGAGCAGTACTTC. It encodes CASSSAGSREQYF.

Ten or more counts support this clonotype. The CDR3 DNA reads as TGCGCCAGCAGCTTGGCCAACGCGTACGAGCAGTACTTC. Translated: CASSLANAYEQYF. V gene TRBV5-1 combines with J gene TRBJ2-7, with no clear D. The CDR3 has 13 residues. V was cut by 0 bases and J by 4 bases, with 8 bases left in between. Germline values: CDR1 SGHRS, CDR2 YFSETQ.

The table lists this clonotype with many counts. The rearrangement joins TRBV10-3 to TRBJ2-2; no definite D call. The germline CDR1 and CDR2 sequences are ENHRY and SYGVKD. The ends were cut back, 4 bases at V and 4 bases at J, with 4 bases in the middle. The CDR3 covers 12 residues. The CDR3 here is CAISATTGELFF. CDR3 sequence (DNA): TGTGCCATCAGTGCGACCACCGGGGAGCTGTTTTTT.

There are many counts of this clonotype. The V and J genes are TRBV27 and TRBJ1-5, with TRBD1 as a possible D gene (6 bases). Trimming took 5 bases from V and 0 from J, leaving 8 bases between them. The length of the CDR3 is 14 residues. CDR1 MNHEY and CDR2 SMNVEV come from the germline V gene (reference sequence). The CDR3 DNA reads TGTGCCAGCAGTAGGGGGTATAGCAATCAGCCCCAGCATTTT. This translates into CASSRGYSNQPQHF.

This clonotype was detected many times. The chain links TRBV5-1 to TRBJ2-2; 7 bases map to TRBD2. Germline lookup yields CDR1 SGHRS and CDR2 YFSETQ. V was clipped by 6 bases and J by 3 bases; unmatched bases: 5. There are 14 residues in the CDR3. The CDR3 sequence: CASNRGRDTGELFF. DNA for the CDR3: TGCGCCAGCAATCGGGGGAGGGACACCGGGGAGCTGTTTTTT.

Concerning this clonotype: This may be a read error, as it is one base from a much larger clone. The chain carries TRBV5-1 and TRBJ1-6, with D maybe TRBD1 (6 bases). Germline CDR1 is SGHRS and CDR2 is YFSETQ. This CDR3 has 16 residues. This chain's CDR3 is CASSSGGGDGNSHLHF. The CDR3 DNA follows: TGCGCCAGCAGCTCCGGAGGGGGAGACGGTAATTCACACCTCCACTTT.

This clonotype came up many times. V and J are TRBV7-2 and TRBJ2-1; D not resolved. Trimming stripped 5 bases from V and 7 bases from J, with 12 bases between. The CDR3 covers 13 residues. CDR1 and CDR2 from the germline V gene are SGHTA and FQGNSA. The CDR3, as DNA: TGTGCCAGCAGCCCCTGGGCAGCAAATGAGCAGTTCTTC. Amino acid sequence: CASSPWAANEQFF.

This clonotype showed up many times. The chain has TRBV5-1 and TRBJ2-5; no clear D gene. The CDR3 contains 13 residues. Germline V gene lookup returns CDR1 SGHRS and CDR2 YFSETQ. The V gene lost 4 bases and the J gene lost 2 bases, with 9 bases spanning the gap. The CDR3 DNA sequence: TGCGCCAGCAGCAGTGGACGGCAAGAGACCCAGTACTTC. Residues: CASSSGRQETQYF. The full variable domain, in which reference TRBV5-1 and TRBJ2-5 provide the parts outside the CDR3, is KAGVTQTPRYLIKTRGQQVTLSCSPISGHRSVSWYQQTPGQGLQFLFEYFSETQRNKGNFPGRFSGRQFSNSRSEMNVSTLELGDSALYLCASSSGRQETQYFGPGTRLLVL.

This clonotype was observed many times. The chain has TRBV5-1 and TRBJ1-1; the D gene is possibly TRBD1 (5 bases). V dropped 2 bases and J dropped 7 bases, with 12 bases sitting between them. Germline V gene lookup returns CDR1 SGHRS and CDR2 YFSETQ. The CDR3 covers 13 residues. CDR3 DNA sequence: TGCGCCAGCAGCTTTGGGCAGGGTTTTGAAGCTTTCTTT. It yields the protein CASSFGQGFEAFF.

This clonotype has at least ten counts. The chain has TRBV29-1 and TRBJ2-7; D is ambiguous. CDR1 and CDR2 (germline): SQVTM, ANQGSEA. The CDR3 consists of 13 residues. The germline V and J ends were trimmed by 6 bases and 1 base, with 13 bases remaining between them. CDR3 amino acids: CSVEDGKSYEQYF. The CDR3, as DNA: TGCAGCGTCGAGGACGGAAAATCCTACGAGCAGTACTTC.

The sample holds many counts of this clonotype. The chain recombines TRBV7-2 with TRBJ2-3; D is ambiguous. This CDR3 contains 14 residues. The V end lost 1 base, the J end lost 3 bases, and 8 bases lay between the germline ends. Germline lookup yields CDR1 SGHTA and CDR2 FQGNSA. The DNA of the CDR3 is TGTGCCAGCAGCTTAGGCCCCAGTACAGATACGCAGTATTTT. Amino acids: CASSLGPSTDTQYF.

A remark on this clonotype: One end of the junction is discordant with germline, which a read error may explain. The chain couples TRBV14 to TRBJ2-4; D is unresolved. The CDR3 contains 13 residues. Germline loops: CDR1 SGHDN, CDR2 FVKESK. The CDR3 DNA reads as TGTGCCAGCACCCAAAGCCCCGGTGGCATTCAGTACTTC. Translating it yields CASTQSPGGIQYF.

In its sample, this clonotype was seen many times. The chain links TRBV5-1 to TRBJ1-1; 7 nucleotides match TRBD1. V dropped 2 bases and J dropped 0; count of bases not matched to a gene: 13. Germline V CDR1 and CDR2: SGHRS, YFSETQ. The CDR3 contains 18 residues. The CDR3 region is CASSFGRLPGGLNTEAFF. The CDR3 nucleotides read TGCGCCAGCAGCTTCGGCAGGTTGCCAGGGGGGCTGAACACTGAAGCTTTCTTT. Using reference TRBV5-1 and TRBJ1-1 for the parts outside the CDR3, the full variable domain is KAGVTQTPRYLIKTRGQQVTLSCSPISGHRSVSWYQQTPGQGLQFLFEYFSETQRNKGNFPGRFSGRQFSNSRSEMNVSTLELGDSALYLCASSFGRLPGGLNTEAFFGQGTRLTVV.

In this sample, this clonotype turned up many times. J is TRBJ2-7 and V is TRBV11-2, with 8 bases that match TRBD2. The ends lost 4 bases at V and 7 bases at J; junction bases unmatched: 9. Germline V gives CDR1 SGHAT, CDR2 FQNNGV. The CDR3 consists of 14 residues. The CDR3 protein is CASSSPAGVEEQYF. The CDR3 bases are TGTGCCAGCAGCTCCCCAGCGGGAGTGGAGGAGCAGTACTTC.

This clonotype was counted ten times or more. The J gene is TRBJ1-1, the V gene TRBV20-1; the D gene is possibly TRBD1 (6 bases). The CDR3 covers 14 residues. V was clipped by 2 bases and J by 0 bases, with 10 bases between them. Germline loops: CDR1 DFQATT, CDR2 SNEGSKA (reference sequence). CDR3 nucleotides: TGCAGTGCTAGACCACAGGGCGTGAACACTGAAGCTTTCTTT. This sequence encodes CSARPQGVNTEAFF.

This clonotype was counted many times. The J gene is TRBJ1-1, the V gene TRBV29-1, with D possibly being TRBD1 (6 bases). Germline V CDR1 and CDR2: SQVTM, ANQGSEA. The CDR3 is 13 amino acids. V lost 6 bases and J lost 0, with 11 bases in between. Here the CDR3 DNA reads TGCAGCGTGGGACACCTAATGAACACTGAAGCTTTCTTT. Its protein product is CSVGHLMNTEAFF.

The chain links TRBV27 to TRBJ2-5; 7 bases map to TRBD1. Trimming removed 4 bases from V and 4 bases from J; junction bases left unmatched: 15. CDR3 size: 17 residues. Germline V CDR1 and CDR2: MNHEY, SMNVEV (reference sequence). The CDR3 nucleotides are TGTGCCAGCAGTTCCGTGTCAGGGGGATCCTCGGGAGAGACCCAGTACTTC. Translated: CASSSVSGGSSGETQYF.

This clonotype was recorded at least ten times. This chain uses TRBV24-1 with TRBJ2-2; D remains ambiguous. The CDR3 is 11 residues long. From germline, CDR1 is KGHDR and CDR2 SFDVKD. The V gene lost 7 bases and the J gene lost 7 bases, with 6 bases spanning the gap. CDR3 nucleotide sequence: TGTGCCACCAGAGCGAGCGGGGAGCTGTTTTTT. This translates into CATRASGELFF.